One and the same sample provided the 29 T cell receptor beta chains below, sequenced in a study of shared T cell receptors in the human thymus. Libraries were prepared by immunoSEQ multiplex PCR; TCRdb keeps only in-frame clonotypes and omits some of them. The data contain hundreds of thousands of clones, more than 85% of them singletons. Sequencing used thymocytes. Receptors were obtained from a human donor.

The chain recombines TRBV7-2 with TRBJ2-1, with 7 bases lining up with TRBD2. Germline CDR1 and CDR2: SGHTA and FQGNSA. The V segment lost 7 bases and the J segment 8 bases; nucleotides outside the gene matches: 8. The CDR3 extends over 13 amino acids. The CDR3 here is CASTRTRADEQFF. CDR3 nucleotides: TGTGCCAGCACCCGGACTAGGGCGGATGAGCAGTTCTTC. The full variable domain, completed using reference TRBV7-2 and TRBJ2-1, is GAGVSQSPSNKVTEKGKDVELRCDPISGHTALYWYRQSLGQGLEFLIYFQGNSAPDKSGLPSDRFSAERTGGSVSTLTIQRTQQEDSAVYLCASTRTRADEQFFGPGTRLTVL.

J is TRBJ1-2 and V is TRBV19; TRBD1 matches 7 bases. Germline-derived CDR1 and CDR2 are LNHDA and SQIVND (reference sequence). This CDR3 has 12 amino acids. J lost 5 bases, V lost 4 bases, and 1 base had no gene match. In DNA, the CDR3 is TGTGCCAGTAGTAAGGACAGGTATGGCTACACCTTC. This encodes CASSKDRYGYTF.

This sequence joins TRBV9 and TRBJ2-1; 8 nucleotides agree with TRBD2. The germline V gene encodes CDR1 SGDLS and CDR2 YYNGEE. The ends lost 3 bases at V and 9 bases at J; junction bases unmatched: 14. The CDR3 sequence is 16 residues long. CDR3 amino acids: CASSGALWAGGTEQFF. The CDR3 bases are TGTGCCAGCAGCGGGGCCTTATGGGCGGGAGGTACTGAGCAGTTCTTC. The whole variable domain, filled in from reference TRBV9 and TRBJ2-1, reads DSGVTQTPKHLITATGQRVTLRCSPRSGDLSVYWYQQSLDQGLQFLIQYYNGEERAKGNILERFSAQQFPDLHSELNLSSLELGDSALYFCASSGALWAGGTEQFFGPGTRLTVL.

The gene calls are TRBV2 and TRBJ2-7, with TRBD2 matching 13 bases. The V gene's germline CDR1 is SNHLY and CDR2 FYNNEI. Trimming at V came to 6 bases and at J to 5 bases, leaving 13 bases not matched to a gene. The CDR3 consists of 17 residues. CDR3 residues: CASSLGLAGEEFHEQYF. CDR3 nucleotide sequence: TGTGCCAGCAGCCTCGGACTAGCGGGAGAAGAATTCCACGAGCAGTACTTC. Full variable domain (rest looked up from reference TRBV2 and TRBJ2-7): EPEVTQTPSHQVTQMGQEVILRCVPISNHLYFYWYRQILGQKVEFLVSFYNNEISEKSEIFDDQFSVERPDGSNFTLKIRSTKLEDSAMYFCASSLGLAGEEFHEQYFGPGTRLTVT.

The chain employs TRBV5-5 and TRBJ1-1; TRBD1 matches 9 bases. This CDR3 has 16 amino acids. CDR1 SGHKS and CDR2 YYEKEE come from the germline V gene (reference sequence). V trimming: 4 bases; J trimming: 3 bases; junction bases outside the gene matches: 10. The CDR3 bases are TGTGCCAGCAGCAGATACAGGGGGCGGGGGGACACTGAAGCTTTCTTT. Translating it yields CASSRYRGRGDTEAFF. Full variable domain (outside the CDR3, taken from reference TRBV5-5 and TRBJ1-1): DAGVTQSPTHLIKTRGQQVTLRCSPISGHKSVSWYQQVLGQGPQFIFQYYEKEERGRGNFPDRFSARQFPNYSSELNVNALLLGDSALYLCASSRYRGRGDTEAFFGQGTRLTVV.

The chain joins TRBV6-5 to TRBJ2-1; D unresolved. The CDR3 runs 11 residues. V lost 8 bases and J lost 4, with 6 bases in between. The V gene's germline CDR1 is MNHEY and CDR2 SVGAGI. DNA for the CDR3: TGTGCCAGCGGCCCTTACAATGAGCAGTTCTTC. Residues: CASGPYNEQFF.

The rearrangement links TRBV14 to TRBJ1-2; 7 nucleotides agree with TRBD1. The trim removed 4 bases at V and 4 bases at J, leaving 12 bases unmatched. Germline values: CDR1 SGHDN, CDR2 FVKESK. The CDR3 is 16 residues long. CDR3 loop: CASSLTSRTGVYGYTF. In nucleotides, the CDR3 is TGTGCCAGCAGCCTGACCTCCAGGACAGGAGTCTATGGCTACACCTTC.

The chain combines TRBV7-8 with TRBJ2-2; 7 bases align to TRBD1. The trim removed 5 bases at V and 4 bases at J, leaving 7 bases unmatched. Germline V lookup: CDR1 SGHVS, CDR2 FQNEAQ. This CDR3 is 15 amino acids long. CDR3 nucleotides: TGTGCCAGCAGCGCTATTTACAGGGGCACCGGGGAGCTGTTTTTT. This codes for CASSAIYRGTGELFF.

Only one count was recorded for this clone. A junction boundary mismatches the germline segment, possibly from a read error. The CDR3 sequence: CASSQSRGTDAFF. CDR3 sequence (DNA): TGCGCCAGCAGCCAATCCAGGGGCACTGACGCTTTCTTT. The J gene is TRBJ1-1, the V gene TRBV4-3; a weak D match, TRBD1 (6 bases). Per germline, CDR1 LGHNA and CDR2 YSLEER. This CDR3 is 13 amino acids long.

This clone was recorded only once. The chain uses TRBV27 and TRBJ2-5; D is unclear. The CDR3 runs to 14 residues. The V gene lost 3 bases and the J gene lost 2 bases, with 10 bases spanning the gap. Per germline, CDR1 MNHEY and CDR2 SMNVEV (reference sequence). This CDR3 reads CASSFPPLQETQYF. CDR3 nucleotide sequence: TGTGCCAGCAGTTTTCCACCCCTTCAAGAGACCCAGTACTTC.

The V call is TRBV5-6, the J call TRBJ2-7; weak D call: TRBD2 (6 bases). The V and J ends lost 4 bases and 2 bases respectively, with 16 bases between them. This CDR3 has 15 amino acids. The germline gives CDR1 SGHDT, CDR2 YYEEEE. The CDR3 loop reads CASSSARDSTYEQYF. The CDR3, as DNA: TGTGCCAGCAGCAGCGCCCGGGACTCAACCTACGAGCAGTACTTC.

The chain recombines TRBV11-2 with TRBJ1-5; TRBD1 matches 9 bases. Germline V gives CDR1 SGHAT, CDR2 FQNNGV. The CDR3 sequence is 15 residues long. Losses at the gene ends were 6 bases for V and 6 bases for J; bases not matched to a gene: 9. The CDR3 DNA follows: TGTGCCAGCAGTTATACAGGGGGCGGAGGTCAGCCCCAGCATTTT. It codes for CASSYTGGGGQPQHF.

The CDR3 nucleotides read TGCGCCAGCAGCCCTAGGGACAGCCCCTTCGAAGAGACCCAGTACTTC. Translation gives CASSPRDSPFEETQYF. The V and J genes are TRBV5-1 and TRBJ2-5; 7 bases line up with TRBD1. CDR3 length: 16 amino acids. Germline assignment: CDR1 SGHRS and CDR2 YFSETQ. Trimming at V came to 4 bases and at J to 3 bases, leaving 12 bases not matched to a gene.

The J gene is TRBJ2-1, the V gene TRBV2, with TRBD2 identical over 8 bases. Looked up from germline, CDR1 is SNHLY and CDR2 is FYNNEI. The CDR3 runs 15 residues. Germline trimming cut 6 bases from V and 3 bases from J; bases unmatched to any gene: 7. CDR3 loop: CASSSGTRNYNEQFF. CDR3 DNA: TGTGCCAGCAGCTCCGGGACTAGAAACTACAATGAGCAGTTCTTC.

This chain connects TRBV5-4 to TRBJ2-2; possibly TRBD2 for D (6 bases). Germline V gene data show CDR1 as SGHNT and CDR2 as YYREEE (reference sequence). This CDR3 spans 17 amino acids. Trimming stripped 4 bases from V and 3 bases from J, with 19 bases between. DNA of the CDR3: TGTGCCAGCAGCCCCCCCTCACCGGGAGCAGACACCGGGGAGCTGTTTTTT. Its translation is CASSPPSPGADTGELFF.

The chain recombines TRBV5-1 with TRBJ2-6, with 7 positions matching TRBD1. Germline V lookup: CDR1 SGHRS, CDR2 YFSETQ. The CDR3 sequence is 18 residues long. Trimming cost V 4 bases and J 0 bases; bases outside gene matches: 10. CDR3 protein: CASSAYRGQSSGANVLTF. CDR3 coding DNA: TGCGCCAGCAGCGCTTACAGGGGACAGAGCTCTGGGGCCAACGTCCTGACTTTC.

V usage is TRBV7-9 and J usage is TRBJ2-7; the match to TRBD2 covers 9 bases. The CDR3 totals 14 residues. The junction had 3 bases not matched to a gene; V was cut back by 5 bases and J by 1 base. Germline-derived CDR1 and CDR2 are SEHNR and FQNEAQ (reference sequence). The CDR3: CASSITSGSYEQYF. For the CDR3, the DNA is TGTGCCAGCAGCATCACTAGCGGGTCCTACGAGCAGTACTTC.

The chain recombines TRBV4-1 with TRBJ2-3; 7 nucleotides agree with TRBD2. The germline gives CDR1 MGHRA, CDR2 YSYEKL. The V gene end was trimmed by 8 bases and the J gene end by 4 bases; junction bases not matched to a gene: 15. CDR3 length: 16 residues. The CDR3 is CASQRGRAGLADTQYF. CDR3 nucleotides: TGCGCCAGCCAGAGAGGGAGGGCCGGGTTGGCAGATACGCAGTATTTT.

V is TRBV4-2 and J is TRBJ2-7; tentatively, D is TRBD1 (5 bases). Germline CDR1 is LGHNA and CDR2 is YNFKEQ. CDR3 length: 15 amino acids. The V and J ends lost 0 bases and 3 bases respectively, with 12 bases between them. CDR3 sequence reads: CASSQDQGVGYEQYF. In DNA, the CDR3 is TGTGCCAGCAGCCAAGATCAAGGGGTCGGCTACGAGCAGTACTTC.

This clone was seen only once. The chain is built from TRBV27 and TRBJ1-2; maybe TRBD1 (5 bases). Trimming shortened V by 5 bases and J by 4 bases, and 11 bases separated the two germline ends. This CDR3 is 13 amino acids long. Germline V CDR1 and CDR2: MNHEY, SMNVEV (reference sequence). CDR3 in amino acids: CASSAGGSYGYTF. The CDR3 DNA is TGTGCCAGCAGTGCGGGGGGGAGCTATGGCTACACCTTC.

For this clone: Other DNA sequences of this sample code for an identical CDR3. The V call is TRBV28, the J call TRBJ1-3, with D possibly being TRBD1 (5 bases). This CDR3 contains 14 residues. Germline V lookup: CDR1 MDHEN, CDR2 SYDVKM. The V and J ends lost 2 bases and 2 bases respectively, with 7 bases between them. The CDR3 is CASSLQGAGNTIYF. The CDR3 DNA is TGTGCCAGCAGTTTACAGGGTGCTGGAAACACCATATATTTT.

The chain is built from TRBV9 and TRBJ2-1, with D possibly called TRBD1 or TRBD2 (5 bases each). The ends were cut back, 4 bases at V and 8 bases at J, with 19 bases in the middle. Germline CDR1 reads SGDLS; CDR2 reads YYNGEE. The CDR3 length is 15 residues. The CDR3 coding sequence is TGTGCCAGCAGCACCCGGGGCGGAGGCGTCGATGAGCAGTTCTTC. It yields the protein CASSTRGGGVDEQFF.

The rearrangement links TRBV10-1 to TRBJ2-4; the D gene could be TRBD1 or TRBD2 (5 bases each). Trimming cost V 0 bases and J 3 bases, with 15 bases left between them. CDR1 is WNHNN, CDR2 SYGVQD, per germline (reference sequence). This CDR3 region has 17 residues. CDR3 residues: CASSESTLRDGKNIQYF. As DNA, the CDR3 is TGCGCCAGCAGTGAGTCGACTCTTAGGGACGGCAAAAACATTCAGTACTTC.

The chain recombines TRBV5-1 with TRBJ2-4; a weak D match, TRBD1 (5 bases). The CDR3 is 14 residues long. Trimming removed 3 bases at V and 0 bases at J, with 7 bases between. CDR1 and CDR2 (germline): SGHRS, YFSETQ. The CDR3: CASSCQGAKNIQYF. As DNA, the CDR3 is TGCGCCAGCAGCTGCCAGGGAGCCAAAAACATTCAGTACTTC.

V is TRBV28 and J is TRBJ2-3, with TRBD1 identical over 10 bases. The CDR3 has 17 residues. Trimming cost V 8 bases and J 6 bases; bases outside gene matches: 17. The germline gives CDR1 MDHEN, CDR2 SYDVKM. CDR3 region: CASDRQGATLPRDTQYF. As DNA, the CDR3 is TGTGCCAGCGATCGACAGGGGGCCACATTACCACGGGATACGCAGTATTTT. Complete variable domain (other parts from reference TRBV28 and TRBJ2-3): DVKVTQSSRYLVKRTGEKVFLECVQDMDHENMFWYRQDPGLGLRLIYFSYDVKMKEKGDIPEGYSVSREKKERFSLILESASTNQTSMYLCASDRQGATLPRDTQYFGPGTRLTVL.

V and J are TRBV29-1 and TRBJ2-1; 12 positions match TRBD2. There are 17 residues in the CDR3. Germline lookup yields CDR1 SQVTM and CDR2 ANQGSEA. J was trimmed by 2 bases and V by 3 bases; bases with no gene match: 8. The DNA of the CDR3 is TGCAGCGTTGATGAGACTAGCGGGAGAGCCCCCTACAATGAGCAGTTCTTC. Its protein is CSVDETSGRAPYNEQFF.

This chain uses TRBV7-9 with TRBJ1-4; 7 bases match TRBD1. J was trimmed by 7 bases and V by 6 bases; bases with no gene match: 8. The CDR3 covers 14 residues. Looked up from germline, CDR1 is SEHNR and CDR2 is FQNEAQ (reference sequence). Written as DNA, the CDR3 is TGTGCCAGCAGAGAGACAGGGAAGGGTGAAAAACTGTTTTTT. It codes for CASRETGKGEKLFF.

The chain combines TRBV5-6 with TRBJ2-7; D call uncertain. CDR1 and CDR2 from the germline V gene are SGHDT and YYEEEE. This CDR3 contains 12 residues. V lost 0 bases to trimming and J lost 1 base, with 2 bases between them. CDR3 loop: CASSLVSYEQYF. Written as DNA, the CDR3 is TGTGCCAGCAGCTTGGTTTCCTACGAGCAGTACTTC.

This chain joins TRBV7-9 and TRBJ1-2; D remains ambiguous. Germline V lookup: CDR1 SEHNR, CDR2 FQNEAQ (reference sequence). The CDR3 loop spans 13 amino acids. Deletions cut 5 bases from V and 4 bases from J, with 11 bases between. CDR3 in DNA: TGTGCCAGCAGCCCTACGATTTTCTATGGCTACACCTTC. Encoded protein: CASSPTIFYGYTF.